A single sample is the source of the 24 T cell receptor beta chains below, sequenced in a study of blood T cell repertoires in COVID-19. Assay used: immunoSEQ multiplex PCR; TCRdb lists only in-frame clones, some missing. The sample records fewer than 500,000 clones, around 87% being singletons. Sequenced sample: PBMCs or T cells enriched from blood (not recorded which). The receptors shown here come from a woman aged 25 to 39 with acute COVID-19.

This clone appeared a single time. The chain recombines TRBV18 with TRBJ2-2; D remains ambiguous. V shed 3 bases and J shed 8 bases, with 7 bases lying between them. From germline, CDR1 is KGHSH and CDR2 LQKENI. The CDR3 covers 12 residues. DNA of the CDR3: TGTGCCAGCTCACCGACGACAGGGGAGCTGTTTTTT. This encodes CASSPTTGELFF.

This rearrangement joins TRBV7-9 to TRBJ2-5, with TRBD1 matching over 7 bases. Germline V gene sequence: CDR1 SEHNR, CDR2 FQNEAQ (reference sequence). J was trimmed by 5 bases and V by 7 bases; bases with no gene match: 16. CDR3 length: 16 amino acids. CDR3 sequence: CASTAPLAGGVETQYF. CDR3 sequence (DNA): TGTGCCAGCACGGCCCCTTTGGCAGGGGGTGTCGAGACCCAGTACTTC.

The J gene is TRBJ1-5, the V gene TRBV7-8; D is unclear. Trimming removed 1 base from V and 5 bases from J, with 12 bases in between. The V gene's germline CDR1 is SGHVS and CDR2 FQNEAQ. The CDR3 runs to 15 residues. The chain's CDR3 is CASSLEGGQHQPQHF. The CDR3 DNA sequence: TGTGCCAGCAGCTTAGAAGGAGGGCAGCATCAGCCCCAGCATTTT.

V is TRBV10-3 and J is TRBJ1-3; 9 bases line up with TRBD1. CDR1 and CDR2 (germline): ENHRY, SYGVKD. V shed 0 bases and J 4 bases; nucleotides not matched to a gene: 4. The CDR3 has 16 amino acids. The CDR3 here is CAISESGDRVGNTIYF. DNA of the CDR3: TGTGCCATCAGTGAGTCGGGGGACAGGGTCGGAAACACCATATATTTT.

The gene calls are TRBV6-5 and TRBJ2-7; D is perhaps TRBD1 (6 bases). The CDR3 covers 14 residues. CDR1 and CDR2 (germline): MNHEY, SVGAGI. V gave up 10 bases and J gave up 3 bases, with 19 bases separating them. CDR3 loop: CATKAGAGVYEQYF. CDR3 sequence (DNA): TGTGCCACCAAGGCAGGGGCTGGCGTCTACGAGCAGTACTTC.

The chain combines TRBV5-4 with TRBJ1-2; D perhaps matches TRBD1 (6 bases). CDR1 is SGHNT and CDR2 is YYREEE in the germline V gene (reference sequence). This CDR3 contains 16 residues. V was cut by 2 bases and J by 0 bases, with 14 bases left in between. This chain's CDR3 is CASSFADRRANYGYTF. In nucleotides, the CDR3 is TGTGCCAGCAGCTTCGCCGACAGGAGAGCTAACTATGGCTACACCTTC.

The V and J genes are TRBV2 and TRBJ1-5, with D uncertain. The CDR3 consists of 15 residues. V was cut by 7 bases and J by 0 bases, with 13 bases left in between. The V gene's germline CDR1 is SNHLY and CDR2 FYNNEI. CDR3 sequence: CASTAVFVSNQPQHF. The CDR3 DNA sequence: TGTGCCAGCACAGCGGTTTTTGTTAGCAATCAGCCCCAGCATTTT.

The V call is TRBV3-1 (or the pseudogene TRBV3-2), the J call TRBJ1-1; D unresolved. The CDR3 spans 14 residues. Germline-derived CDR1 and CDR2 are LGHDT and YNNKEL (reference sequence). Trimming pared 5 bases from V and 4 bases from J, leaving 14 bases between. CDR3 DNA: TGTGCCAGCAGCTACCGGTCCGGCGGCACTGAAGCTTTCTTT. This translates into CASSYRSGGTEAFF.

The chain is built from TRBV5-8 and TRBJ1-6, with 7 bases aligning to TRBD1. The length of the CDR3 is 14 residues. The V gene's germline CDR1 is SGHTS and CDR2 YDEGEE. V lost 4 bases, J lost 4 bases, and 2 bases stayed unmatched. The CDR3 DNA sequence: TGTGCCAGCAGCCCGGGACAGTATAATTCACCCCTCCACTTT. It translates to CASSPGQYNSPLHF.

J is TRBJ1-3 and V is TRBV30; D is ambiguous. V was shortened by 4 bases and J by 2 bases, with 9 bases between the two germline ends. This CDR3 has 13 residues. Germline V lookup: CDR1 GTSNPN, CDR2 SVGIG (reference sequence). CDR3 nucleotides: TGTGCCTGGACCCGGGTTACTGGAAACACCATATATTTT. This gives the protein CAWTRVTGNTIYF.

V usage is TRBV5-5 and J usage is TRBJ1-4; a weak D match, TRBD1 (6 bases). Germline loops: CDR1 SGHKS, CDR2 YYEKEE (reference sequence). The ends were cut back, 5 bases at V and 8 bases at J, with 22 bases in the middle. The CDR3 extends over 16 amino acids. CDR3 protein: CASSFGQTSKEEKLFF. CDR3 DNA sequence: TGTGCCAGCAGTTTTGGACAGACCTCCAAGGAGGAAAAACTGTTTTTT. Full variable domain (remainder filled in from reference TRBV5-5 and TRBJ1-4): DAGVTQSPTHLIKTRGQQVTLRCSPISGHKSVSWYQQVLGQGPQFIFQYYEKEERGRGNFPDRFSARQFPNYSSELNVNALLLGDSALYLCASSFGQTSKEEKLFFGSGTQLSVL.

In DNA, the CDR3 is TGTGCCAGCAGTGAAGACCCGGCGGGGGGCGGGAATGAGCAGTTCTTC. Translated: CASSEDPAGGGNEQFF. The chain is built from TRBV6-1 and TRBJ2-1; TRBD2 aligns across 8 bases. V trimming: 1 base; J trimming: 7 bases; junction bases outside the gene matches: 9. This CDR3 spans 16 amino acids. The germline V gene encodes CDR1 MNHNS and CDR2 SASEGT.

Concerning this clone itself: Within the sample, other DNA sequences also encode this same CDR3. J is TRBJ1-2 and V is TRBV9; D might be TRBD1 (6 bases). The CDR3 covers 12 residues. The germline CDR1 and CDR2 sequences are SGDLS and YYNGEE. Between the trimmed V and J ends, which lost 1 base and 7 bases, there was a span of 8 bases. The CDR3 is CASSVLGGGYTF. The CDR3 DNA reads as TGTGCCAGCAGCGTATTAGGGGGTGGCTACACCTTC.

The chain joins TRBV2 to TRBJ2-1, with 9 bases identical to TRBD2. The CDR3 sequence is 12 residues long. Germline V gene lookup returns CDR1 SNHLY and CDR2 FYNNEI. The trim removed 6 bases at V and 6 bases at J, leaving 0 bases unmatched. The CDR3 region is CASRTSGNEQFF. The CDR3 nucleotides are TGTGCCAGCAGGACTAGCGGCAATGAGCAGTTCTTC. Looking up the rest from reference TRBV2 and TRBJ2-1 gives the full variable domain: EPEVTQTPSHQVTQMGQEVILRCVPISNHLYFYWYRQILGQKVEFLVSFYNNEISEKSEIFDDQFSVERPDGSNFTLKIRSTKLEDSAMYFCASRTSGNEQFFGPGTRLTVL.

The chain is built from TRBV6-1 and TRBJ1-2; D is unresolved. Germline V gene lookup returns CDR1 MNHNS and CDR2 SASEGT. Deletions cut 0 bases from V and 2 bases from J, with 10 bases between. The CDR3 has 15 residues. In DNA, the CDR3 is TGTGCCAGCAGTGAAGCGCTGTGGCAGAACTATGGCTACACCTTC. Protein: CASSEALWQNYGYTF.

As concerns this clone: The sample contains more than one DNA sequence encoding this CDR3. The chain links TRBV7-9 to TRBJ1-5; D uncertain. This CDR3 has 14 residues. V was pared by 1 base and J by 7 bases, with 11 bases between. From germline, CDR1 is SEHNR and CDR2 FQNEAQ (reference sequence). The CDR3 protein is CASSLGGGGQPQHF. The CDR3 region has the DNA TGTGCCAGCAGCTTAGGCGGCGGAGGCCAGCCCCAGCATTTT.

The V and J genes are TRBV7-2 and TRBJ1-4; TRBD1 is a possible D gene (6 bases). V was pared by 4 bases and J by 0 bases, with 12 bases between. Per germline, CDR1 SGHTA and CDR2 FQGNSA. The CDR3 has 16 amino acids. The CDR3 DNA sequence: TGTGCCAGCAGCTCCGAGACAGGAACAACTAATGAAAAACTGTTTTTT. It codes for CASSSETGTTNEKLFF.

The chain is built from TRBV27 and TRBJ2-3; TRBD2 matches at 10 bases. The junction had 15 bases not matched to a gene; V was cut back by 5 bases and J by 4 bases. Germline-derived CDR1 and CDR2 are MNHEY and SMNVEV (reference sequence). This CDR3 has 18 residues. The CDR3 spells CASSLTSGVGAVPDTQYF. The CDR3 DNA follows: TGTGCCAGCAGTCTAACTAGCGGGGTCGGTGCGGTGCCAGATACGCAGTATTTT.

The genes are TRBV6-5 and TRBJ1-3, with D uncertain. The CDR3 length is 13 residues. Trimming stripped 6 bases from V and 0 bases from J, with 6 bases between. Per the germline V gene, CDR1 is MNHEY and CDR2 is SVGAGI. The CDR3 here is CASRQPSGNTIYF. In DNA form, the CDR3 reads TGTGCCAGCAGACAACCCTCTGGAAACACCATATATTTT.

The chain uses TRBV24-1 and TRBJ2-3, with 7 bases that match TRBD1. Germline-derived CDR1 and CDR2 are KGHDR and SFDVKD. The CDR3 is 15 amino acids. The ends lost 7 bases at V and 2 bases at J; junction bases unmatched: 8. CDR3 sequence reads: CATSEDRSSTDTQYF. The CDR3 DNA reads TGTGCCACCAGCGAGGACAGGTCATCCACAGATACGCAGTATTTT.

The V and J genes are TRBV7-3 and TRBJ2-1, with 11 bases matching TRBD2. V shed 5 bases, J shed 7 bases, and the junction held 7 bases outside the gene matches. The CDR3 runs to 15 residues. Germline V CDR1 and CDR2: SGHTA, FQGTGA. The CDR3 DNA reads TGTGCCAGCAGCCCTATAGCGGGGGGGCGAAATGAGCAGTTCTTC. This encodes CASSPIAGGRNEQFF.

The V gene is TRBV6-5, the J gene TRBJ1-2; TRBD1 matches 8 bases. V was pared by 2 bases and J by 6 bases, with 2 bases of the junction left unmatched. The CDR3 totals 13 residues. From germline, CDR1 is MNHEY and CDR2 SVGAGI. The CDR3 nucleotides read TGTGCCAGCAGTTACCTGGGACAGGATGGCTACACCTTC. It specifies CASSYLGQDGYTF.

This chain joins TRBV6-5 and TRBJ1-6; 8 bases align to TRBD1. CDR3 length: 14 residues. CDR1 and CDR2 from the germline V gene are MNHEY and SVGAGI. Trimming at V came to 5 bases and at J to 14 bases, leaving 11 bases not matched to a gene. CDR3 in amino acids: CASSKWDRHISLHF. The CDR3 nucleotides read TGTGCCAGCAGTAAGTGGGACAGGCATATCTCCCTCCACTTT.

The V gene is TRBV7-2, the J gene TRBJ1-4; D possibly corresponds to TRBD1 (5 bases). Per germline, CDR1 SGHTA and CDR2 FQGNSA. The CDR3 has 16 residues. Deletions cut 6 bases from V and 0 bases from J, with 14 bases between. DNA of the CDR3: TGTGCCAGCAGTCTAACGTCGGGGGCAACTAATGAAAAACTGTTTTTT. Translating it yields CASSLTSGATNEKLFF.